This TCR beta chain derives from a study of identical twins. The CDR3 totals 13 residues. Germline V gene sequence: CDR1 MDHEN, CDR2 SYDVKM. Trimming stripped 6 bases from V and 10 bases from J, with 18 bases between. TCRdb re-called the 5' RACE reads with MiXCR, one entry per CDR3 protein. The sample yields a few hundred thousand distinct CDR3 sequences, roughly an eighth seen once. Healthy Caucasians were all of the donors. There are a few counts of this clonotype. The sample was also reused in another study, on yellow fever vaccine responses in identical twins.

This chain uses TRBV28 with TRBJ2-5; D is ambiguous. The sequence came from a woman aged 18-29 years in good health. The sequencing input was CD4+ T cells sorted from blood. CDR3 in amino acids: CASSRDPTQYQYF. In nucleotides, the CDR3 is TGTGCCAGCAGCCGTGACCCGACACAATACCAGTACTTC.